The 19 T cell receptor beta chains in this list originate from one sample, sequenced in a study of blood T cells in healthy people across ages. The use of a sample-barcoded 5' primer and a J-beta primer mix characterized a second PCR of roughly 7 to 11 cycles. From the 5' RACE reads, TCRdb called clonotypes with MiXCR, one entry per CDR3 protein. The sample lists approximately 1,700,000 distinct CDR3 sequences, approximately 39% seen once, with more than 20% in the top ten. Sequences were obtained from blood. The receptors shown here come from a human donor in good health.

In its sample, this clonotype was seen a few times. The CDR3 DNA reads TGTGCCAGCAGTCATACGAGACTACTCCAAGAGACCCAGTACTTC. Translation: CASSHTRLLQETQYF. The rearrangement uses TRBV6-2 or TRBV6-3 and TRBJ2-4; D is possibly TRBD2 (5 bases). The J call is in doubt because the DNA end fits TRBJ2-5 better. CDR1 is MNHEY and CDR2 is SVGEGT in the germline V gene. The CDR3 has 15 amino acids.

The sample holds a few counts of this clonotype. This chain connects TRBV20-1 to TRBJ2-1; D is unclear. The CDR3 runs 13 residues. Germline CDR1 DFQATT, CDR2 SNEGSKA (reference sequence). Deletions cut 1 base from V and 10 bases from J, with 14 bases between. In DNA, the CDR3 is TGCAGTGCTAGAGCGCACTGGGCAGCAGAGCAGTTCTTC. Translation: CSARAHWAAEQFF.

The J gene is TRBJ2-1, the V gene TRBV7-3; D perhaps matches TRBD2 (6 bases). V gave up 2 bases and J gave up 2 bases, with 13 bases separating them. The CDR3 runs to 16 residues. CDR1 is SGHTA and CDR2 is FQGTGA in the germline V gene. The CDR3, as DNA: TGTGCCAGCAGCTTAGCAGTTAGCGGCACCTACAATGAGCAGTTCTTC. Protein: CASSLAVSGTYNEQFF. The full variable domain, with the rest looked up from reference TRBV7-3 and TRBJ2-1, is GAGVSQTPSNKVTEKGKYVELRCDPISGHTALYWYRQSLGQGPEFLIYFQGTGAADDSGLPNDRFFAVRPEGSVSTLKIQRTERGDSAVYLCASSLAVSGTYNEQFFGPGTRLTVL.

V usage is TRBV4-2 and J usage is TRBJ1-2; 7 bases match TRBD1. Germline CDR1 LGHNA, CDR2 YNFKEQ. CDR3 length: 16 residues. The V and J ends lost 1 base and 5 bases, in that order; junction bases with no gene match: 10. The CDR3 DNA sequence: TGTGCCAGCAGCCAAGTGGACTCAGGGGGATGGTATGGCTACACCTTC. Its translation: CASSQVDSGGWYGYTF.

About this clonotype itself: This may be a read error: a much more frequent sequence differs by one nucleotide. The J gene is TRBJ2-3, the V gene TRBV5-1, with D uncertain. Germline CDR1 is SGHRS and CDR2 is YFSETQ. CDR3 length: 14 residues. The V gene lost 3 bases and the J gene lost 3 bases, with 11 bases spanning the gap. The CDR3 sequence is CASSCSEMTDTQYF. The CDR3 nucleotides read TGCGCCAGCAGCTGCAGCGAAATGACAGATACGCAGTATTTT.

The DNA for the CDR3 is TGCGCCAGCAGCCAAAAAAAGAATGAGCAGTTCTTC. Amino acids: CASSQKKNEQFF. The V gene is TRBV4-1, the J gene TRBJ2-1; D is unclear. CDR3 size: 12 residues. Trimming took 2 bases from V and 7 from J, leaving 6 bases between them. The germline V gene has CDR1 MGHRA and CDR2 YSYEKL.

This clonotype occurred a few times. This chain links TRBV24-1 with TRBJ2-1; D may be TRBD1 (5 bases). The CDR3 loop spans 16 amino acids. Germline values: CDR1 KGHDR, CDR2 SFDVKD. Trimming removed 4 bases at V and 3 bases at J, with 15 bases between. The DNA of the CDR3 is TGTGCCACCAGTGACCCTGACAGAAACCTCTACAATGAGCAGTTCTTC. Protein product: CATSDPDRNLYNEQFF.

This rearrangement joins TRBV20-1 to TRBJ2-3; 8 nucleotides match TRBD2. The CDR3 consists of 18 residues. Germline CDR1 DFQATT, CDR2 SNEGSKA (reference sequence). The trim removed 6 bases at V and 6 bases at J, leaving 23 bases unmatched. The CDR3 nucleotides are TGCAGTGCGCCGATAGAGCGGGGGAGCCCCGCGGTAGGGGATACGCAGTATTTT. As protein: CSAPIERGSPAVGDTQYF.

This chain connects TRBV19 to TRBJ1-5; 7 bases are a match to TRBD1. From germline, CDR1 is LNHDA and CDR2 SQIVND (reference sequence). This CDR3 comprises 16 residues. The V and J ends lost 9 bases and 0 bases, in that order; junction bases with no gene match: 11. The CDR3 nucleotides read TGTGCCAGCAAGGGGGCAGGGAGCTATAGCAATCAGCCCCAGCATTTT. Amino acid sequence: CASKGAGSYSNQPQHF. Together with reference TRBV19 and TRBJ1-5, the CDR3 gives the full variable domain: DGGITQSPKYLFRKEGQNVTLSCEQNLNHDAMYWYRQDPGQGLRLIYYSQIVNDFQKGDIAEGYSVSREKKESFPLTVTSAQKNPTAFYLCASKGAGSYSNQPQHFGDGTRLSIL.

This clonotype has more than one count but fewer than ten. This chain joins TRBV10-3 and TRBJ1-1; D remains unclear. Trimming took off 3 bases at V and 4 bases at J, with 18 bases between the two ends. In germline, CDR1 is ENHRY, CDR2 SYGVKD. The CDR3 consists of 16 residues. For the CDR3, the DNA is TGTGCCATCAGTGACGCCGGGTTTGGGAGGAGCACTGAAGCTTTCTTT. Protein: CAISDAGFGRSTEAFF.

J is TRBJ1-3 and V is TRBV7-2; no clear D gene. Germline CDR1 reads SGHTA; CDR2 reads FQGNSA. The CDR3 has 16 residues. V was shortened by 5 bases and J by 0 bases, with 14 bases between the two germline ends. The CDR3 loop reads CASSRPPKSSGNTIYF. CDR3 coding DNA: TGTGCCAGCAGCCGACCCCCCAAAAGCTCTGGAAACACCATATATTTT.

This clonotype was found a few times. The chain has TRBV7-2 and TRBJ2-7; 9 nucleotides match TRBD2. Germline V gene lookup returns CDR1 SGHTA and CDR2 FQGNSA. This CDR3 comprises 16 residues. V was pared by 5 bases and J by 6 bases, with 14 bases of the junction left unmatched. CDR3 sequence: CASSPGTSRGFGEQYF. CDR3 DNA sequence: TGTGCCAGCAGCCCCGGGACTAGCAGGGGCTTTGGCGAGCAGTACTTC.

As DNA, the CDR3 is TGTGCCAGCACAACGACAGGGACGGATGAGCAGTTCTTC. This codes for CASTTTGTDEQFF. The chain has TRBV7-2 and TRBJ2-1, with TRBD1 matching over 7 bases. V lost 7 bases to trimming and J lost 8 bases; unmatched junction nucleotides: 8. The CDR3 consists of 13 residues. CDR1 and CDR2 from the germline V gene are SGHTA and FQGNSA.

This chain links TRBV12-3 or TRBV12-4 with TRBJ2-1; unclear D gene. The length of the CDR3 is 13 residues. V was trimmed by 8 bases and J by 1 base, leaving 9 bases between them. CDR3 sequence reads: CASGLLSYNEQFF. CDR3 sequence (DNA): TGTGCCAGCGGCCTCCTGTCCTACAATGAGCAGTTCTTC.

This chain joins TRBV29-1 and TRBJ2-3, with D perhaps TRBD1 or TRBD2 (5 bases each). CDR1 is SQVTM, CDR2 ANQGSEA, per germline. V was cut by 4 bases and J by 8 bases, with 10 bases left in between. The CDR3 has 11 amino acids. The CDR3, as DNA: TGCAGCGTTGGTGATGGGGGTACGCAGTATTTT. This codes for CSVGDGGTQYF.

This clonotype was seen a few times. The CDR3 DNA follows: TGTGCCAGCAGCCACTCACAAGGGGGCGTGATCCATGAGCAGTTCTTC. This translates into CASSHSQGGVIHEQFF. V usage is TRBV11-2 and J usage is TRBJ2-1; 7 bases align to TRBD1. CDR3 length: 16 residues. V dropped 5 bases and J dropped 8; count of bases not matched to a gene: 15. CDR1 is SGHAT, CDR2 FQNNGV, per germline.

The rearrangement links TRBV10-3 to TRBJ1-5; D is undetermined. Trimming left V 6 bases short and J 6 bases short, with 12 bases between. The germline CDR1 and CDR2 sequences are ENHRY and SYGVKD. CDR3 length: 13 residues. The DNA of the CDR3 is TGTGCCATCAGGGAGCAGGCAGGTCAGCCCCAGCATTTT. Its protein product is CAIREQAGQPQHF.

Concerning this clonotype itself: A read error is possible here, since a much larger clone lies one base away. The chain recombines TRBV7-7 with TRBJ1-1; no clear D. The CDR3 covers 13 residues. The germline V gene encodes CDR1 SSHAT and CDR2 FNYEAQ (reference sequence). The CDR3 sequence is CVSSLDVNTEAFF. The CDR3, as DNA: TGTGTTAGCAGCTTAGACGTTAACACTGAAGCTTTCTTT.

This clonotype was seen a handful of times. V usage is TRBV12-3 or TRBV12-4 and J usage is TRBJ2-2; 12 nucleotides align to TRBD1. V trimming: 5 bases; J trimming: 2 bases; junction bases outside the gene matches: 12. The CDR3 is made up of 19 amino acids. In DNA, the CDR3 is TGTGCCAGCAGTCCCCCACCGGGGACAGGGGGCGGCAACACCGGGGAGCTGTTTTTT. Residues: CASSPPPGTGGGNTGELFF.